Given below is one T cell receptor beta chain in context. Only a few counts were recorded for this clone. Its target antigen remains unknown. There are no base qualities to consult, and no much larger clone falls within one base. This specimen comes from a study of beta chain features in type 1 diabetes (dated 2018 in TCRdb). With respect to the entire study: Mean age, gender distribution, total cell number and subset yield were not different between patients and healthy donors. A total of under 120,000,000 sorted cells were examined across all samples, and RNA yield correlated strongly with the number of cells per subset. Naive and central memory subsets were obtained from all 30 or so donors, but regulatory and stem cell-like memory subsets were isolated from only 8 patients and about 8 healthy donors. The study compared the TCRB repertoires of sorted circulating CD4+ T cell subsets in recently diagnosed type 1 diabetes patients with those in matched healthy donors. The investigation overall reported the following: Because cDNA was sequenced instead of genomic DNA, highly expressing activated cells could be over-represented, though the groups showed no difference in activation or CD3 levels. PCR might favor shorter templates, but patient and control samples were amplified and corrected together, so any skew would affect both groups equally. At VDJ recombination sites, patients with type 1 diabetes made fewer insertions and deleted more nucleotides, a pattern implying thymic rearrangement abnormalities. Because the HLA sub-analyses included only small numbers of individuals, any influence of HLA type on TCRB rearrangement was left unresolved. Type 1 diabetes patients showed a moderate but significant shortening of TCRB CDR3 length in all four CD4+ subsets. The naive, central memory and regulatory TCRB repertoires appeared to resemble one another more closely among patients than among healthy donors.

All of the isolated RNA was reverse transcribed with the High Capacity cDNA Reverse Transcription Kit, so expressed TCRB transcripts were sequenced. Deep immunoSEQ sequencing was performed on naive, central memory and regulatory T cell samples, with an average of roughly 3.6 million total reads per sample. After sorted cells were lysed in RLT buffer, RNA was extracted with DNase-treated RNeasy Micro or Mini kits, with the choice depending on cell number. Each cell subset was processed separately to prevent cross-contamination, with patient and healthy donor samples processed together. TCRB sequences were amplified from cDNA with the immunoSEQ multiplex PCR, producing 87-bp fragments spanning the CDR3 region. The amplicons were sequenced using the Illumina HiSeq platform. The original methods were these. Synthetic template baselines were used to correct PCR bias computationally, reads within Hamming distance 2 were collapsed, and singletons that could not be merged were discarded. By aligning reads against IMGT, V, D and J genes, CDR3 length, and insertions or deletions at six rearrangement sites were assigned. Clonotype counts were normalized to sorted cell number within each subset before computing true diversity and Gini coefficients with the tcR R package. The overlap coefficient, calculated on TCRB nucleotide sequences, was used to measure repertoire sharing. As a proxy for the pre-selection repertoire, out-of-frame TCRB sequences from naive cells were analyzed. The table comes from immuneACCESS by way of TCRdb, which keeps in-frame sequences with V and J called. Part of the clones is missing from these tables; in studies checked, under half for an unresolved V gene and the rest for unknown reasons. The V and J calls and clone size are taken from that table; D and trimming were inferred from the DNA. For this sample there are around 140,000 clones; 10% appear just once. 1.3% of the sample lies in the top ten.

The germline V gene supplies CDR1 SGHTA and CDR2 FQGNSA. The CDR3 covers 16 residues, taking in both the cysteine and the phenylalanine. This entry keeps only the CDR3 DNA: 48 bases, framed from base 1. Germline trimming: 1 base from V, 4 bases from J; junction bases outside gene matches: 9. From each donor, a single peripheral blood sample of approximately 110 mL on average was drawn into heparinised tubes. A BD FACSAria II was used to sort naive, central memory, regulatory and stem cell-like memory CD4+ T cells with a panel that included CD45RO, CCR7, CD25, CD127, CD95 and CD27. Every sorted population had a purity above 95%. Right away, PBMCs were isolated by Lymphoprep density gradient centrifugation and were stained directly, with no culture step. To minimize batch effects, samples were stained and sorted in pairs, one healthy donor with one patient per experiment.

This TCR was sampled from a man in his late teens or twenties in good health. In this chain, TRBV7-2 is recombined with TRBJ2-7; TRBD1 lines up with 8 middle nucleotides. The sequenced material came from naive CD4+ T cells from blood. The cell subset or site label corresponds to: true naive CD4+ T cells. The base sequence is TGTGCCAGCAGCTTAGGAATGGCAGGGGGCATATACGAGCAGTACTTC. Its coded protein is CASSLGMAGGIYEQYF.